The 27 T cell receptor beta chains presented below share a single source sample, sequenced in a study of cytomegalovirus exposure and HLA in healthy donors. Researchers ran the PCR with 60 Vbeta and 13 Jbeta primers. The table came from immunoSEQ multiplex PCR; TCRdb's copy has only in-frame clones and leaves some out. The sample has about 96,000 clones, 65% to 85% seen once. Material: PBMCs. The receptors here all came from a female donor in good health and CMV-seropositive.

The rearrangement links TRBV5-4 to TRBJ2-5; 7 bases line up with TRBD1. The CDR3 runs to 14 residues. The germline CDR1 and CDR2 sequences are SGHNT and YYREEE (reference sequence). Trimming cost V 1 base and J 4 bases; bases outside gene matches: 4. In DNA form, the CDR3 reads TGTGCCAGCAGCTTGCAGGGGGTGGGAGAGACCCAGTACTTC. Translated: CASSLQGVGETQYF.

The CDR3 region is CSVCEAGDTEAFF. In DNA form, the CDR3 reads TGCAGCGTTTGCGAGGCAGGGGACACTGAAGCTTTCTTT. This chain connects TRBV29-1 to TRBJ1-1, with a possible D match to TRBD1 (6 bases). Germline CDR1 and CDR2: SQVTM and ANQGSEA. V was cut by 5 bases and J by 3 bases, with 13 bases left in between. This CDR3 spans 13 amino acids.

The V gene is TRBV5-4, the J gene TRBJ1-6; 8 nucleotides line up with TRBD1. This CDR3 contains 15 residues. Germline V lookup: CDR1 SGHNT, CDR2 YYREEE (reference sequence). V dropped 4 bases and J dropped 7; count of bases not matched to a gene: 7. The CDR3 DNA is TGTGCCAGCAGCAACAGGGGGAGGGAAAATTCACCCCTCCACTTT. Protein: CASSNRGRENSPLHF.

The chain joins TRBV29-1 to TRBJ2-1; TRBD2 is a possible D gene (5 bases). The CDR3 contains 13 residues. The germline V gene encodes CDR1 SQVTM and CDR2 ANQGSEA. Trimming took off 5 bases at V and 0 bases at J, with 8 bases between the two ends. The CDR3 sequence is CSVSRDSYNEQFF. Here the CDR3 DNA reads TGCAGCGTTTCCCGGGACTCCTACAATGAGCAGTTCTTC.

This clone was counted a single time. The genes are TRBV10-3 and TRBJ1-6, with TRBD1 matching over 7 bases. CDR3 length: 15 amino acids. Germline V gives CDR1 ENHRY, CDR2 SYGVKD. After removal of 0 bases from V and 7 bases from J, the junction contained 3 bases not matched to a gene. The CDR3 region is CAISESAQGNSPLHF. In DNA form, the CDR3 reads TGTGCCATCAGTGAGTCGGCACAGGGGAATTCACCCCTCCACTTT.

The chain uses TRBV28 and TRBJ2-7; 7 bases align to TRBD2. V was clipped by 2 bases and J by 3 bases; unmatched bases: 1. Germline assignment: CDR1 MDHEN and CDR2 SYDVKM. CDR3 length equals 13 residues. The CDR3 sequence: CASSLGGDYEQYF. CDR3 bases: TGTGCCAGCAGTTTAGGGGGGGACTACGAGCAGTACTTC.

This clone has just one count. The chain recombines TRBV19 with TRBJ2-1; 7 bases align to TRBD1. Looked up from germline, CDR1 is LNHDA and CDR2 is SQIVND (reference sequence). With 6 bases clipped from V and 1 base from J, the junction kept 9 bases outside the gene matches. The CDR3 is 16 amino acids. CDR3 DNA: TGTGCCAGTAGAACCGGGACAGCTCCGTCCTACAATGAGCAGTTCTTC. Its translation: CASRTGTAPSYNEQFF.

This clone was picked up one time. The rearrangement uses TRBV28 and TRBJ2-7; TRBD2 matches at 8 bases. Germline assignment: CDR1 MDHEN and CDR2 SYDVKM. This CDR3 is built from 14 residues. V shed 3 bases, J shed 7 bases, and the junction held 8 bases outside the gene matches. The CDR3 region is CASSFPAGGGEQYF. In nucleotides, the CDR3 is TGTGCCAGCAGTTTCCCAGCGGGCGGGGGGGAGCAGTACTTC.

CDR3 coding DNA: TGTGCCAGCAGCTCCCGCAGGCTAGCGGGAGCAAACACCGGGGAGCTGTTTTTT. It specifies CASSSRRLAGANTGELFF. This chain joins TRBV21-1 and TRBJ2-2; the table's D call, TRBD2, has no DNA check behind it. TRBV21-1 is a pseudogene locus. The CDR3 is made up of 18 amino acids.

V gene TRBV4-3 combines with J gene TRBJ2-1; TRBD1 is a possible D gene (5 bases). Trimming stripped 0 bases from V and 10 bases from J, with 10 bases between. There are 13 residues in the CDR3. The germline V gene has CDR1 LGHNA and CDR2 YSLEER. CDR3 nucleotides: TGCGCCAGCAGCCAAGATTGGGGCAGGGAGCAGTTCTTC. Its protein is CASSQDWGREQFF.

V is TRBV7-6 and J is TRBJ2-2; 8 bases match TRBD2. Per the germline V gene, CDR1 is SGHVS and CDR2 is FNYEAQ. Trimming at V came to 2 bases and at J to 4 bases, leaving 0 bases not matched to a gene. The CDR3 runs to 14 residues. CDR3 loop: CASSLSGGTGELFF. In DNA, the CDR3 is TGTGCCAGCAGCTTAAGCGGGGGCACCGGGGAGCTGTTTTTT.

A few counts support this clone. This rearrangement joins TRBV6-1 to TRBJ2-6, with TRBD2 identical over 7 bases. Germline V CDR1 and CDR2: MNHNS, SASEGT. CDR3 length: 14 amino acids. The CDR3 loop reads CAGGGVSGANVLTF. For the CDR3, the DNA is TGTGCTGGGGGAGGGGTCTCTGGGGCCAACGTCCTGACTTTC.

V gene TRBV11-2 combines with J gene TRBJ1-2, with 9 bases fitting TRBD1. CDR1 SGHAT and CDR2 FQNNGV come from the germline V gene. The CDR3 length is 15 residues. Trimming removed 5 bases from V and 7 bases from J; junction bases left unmatched: 11. The CDR3: CASSPQGARSRGYTF. The CDR3 DNA is TGTGCCAGCAGCCCACAGGGGGCGCGTTCGCGTGGCTACACCTTC. The complete variable domain, with remaining parts taken from reference TRBV11-2 and TRBJ1-2, reads EAGVAQSPRYKIIEKRQSVAFWCNPISGHATLYWYQQILGQGPKLLIQFQNNGVVDDSQLPKDRFSAERLKGVDSTLKIQPAKLEDSAVYLCASSPQGARSRGYTFGSGTRLTVV.

The rearrangement joins TRBV9 to TRBJ1-1; tentatively, D is TRBD1 (5 bases). The germline CDR1 and CDR2 sequences are SGDLS and YYNGEE. There are 15 residues in the CDR3. Trimming left V 0 bases short and J 1 base short, with 10 bases between. CDR3 in amino acids: CASSVGGQGNTEAFF. The CDR3 DNA reads as TGTGCCAGCAGCGTAGGGGGTCAGGGGAACACTGAAGCTTTCTTT.

DNA for the CDR3: TGCGCCAGCAGCGATCCAACAGGGGCGAATGAGCAGTTCTTC. Its translation is CASSDPTGANEQFF. The chain carries TRBV5-1 and TRBJ2-1; 7 positions agree with TRBD1. CDR1 SGHRS and CDR2 YFSETQ come from the germline V gene. The CDR3 is made up of 14 amino acids. The trim removed 4 bases at V and 7 bases at J, leaving 8 bases unmatched.

The genes are TRBV29-1 and TRBJ1-2; D may be TRBD1 (5 bases). Germline V gives CDR1 SQVTM, CDR2 ANQGSEA. V lost 3 bases and J 1 base, leaving 12 bases between the germline ends. The CDR3 is made up of 14 amino acids. CDR3 bases: TGCAGCGTTGAGCGGGGCAGGATTAACTATGGCTACACCTTC. Translation gives CSVERGRINYGYTF.

The chain joins TRBV18 to TRBJ2-1, with a weak D call TRBD2 (6 bases). Germline V gene lookup returns CDR1 KGHSH and CDR2 LQKENI. Trimming left V 1 base short and J 8 bases short, with 6 bases between. CDR3 length: 12 amino acids. The CDR3 region is CASSPRGDEQFF. CDR3 nucleotides: TGTGCCAGCTCACCACGGGGGGATGAGCAGTTCTTC.

This chain links TRBV4-2 with TRBJ2-4; 9 bases agree with TRBD2. The CDR3 consists of 15 residues. Germline trimming cut 0 bases from V and 8 bases from J; bases unmatched to any gene: 5. CDR1 is LGHNA, CDR2 YNFKEQ, per germline. CDR3: CASSQERGGVDIQYF. CDR3 coding DNA: TGTGCCAGCAGCCAAGAGCGGGGGGGGGTTGACATTCAGTACTTC.

There are a few counts of this clone. The DNA of the CDR3 is TGCGCCAGCAGCTGGGGGGGGACAGGGGGCAGCCAGCCCCAGCATTTT. This encodes CASSWGGTGGSQPQHF. This chain uses TRBV5-1 with TRBJ1-5; TRBD1 agrees at 12 bases. J was trimmed by 7 bases and V by 3 bases; bases with no gene match: 8. Germline V CDR1 and CDR2: SGHRS, YFSETQ. This CDR3 contains 16 residues.

The CDR3 protein is CASSPGGKDSPLHF. The CDR3 DNA reads TGTGCCAGCAGCCCGGGGGGGAAGGATTCACCCCTCCACTTT. This sequence joins TRBV7-2 and TRBJ1-6; a weak D match, TRBD1 (5 bases). V lost 5 bases and J 8 bases, leaving 13 bases between the germline ends. This CDR3 is built from 14 residues. The germline V gene encodes CDR1 SGHTA and CDR2 FQGNSA.

This clone is classed as medium-sized. The CDR3 DNA sequence: TGTGCCAGCAGCCCAGGGCGGGGAGCCTACGAGCAGTACTTC. It codes for CASSPGRGAYEQYF. V is TRBV4-2 and J is TRBJ2-7; perhaps TRBD2 as D (6 bases). The CDR3 consists of 14 residues. Trimming removed 4 bases at V and 2 bases at J, with 12 bases between. Germline-derived CDR1 and CDR2 are LGHNA and YNFKEQ.

This clone turned up a few times. V and J are TRBV25-1 and TRBJ1-6, with a tentative D call TRBD1 (6 bases). The CDR3 has 14 residues. The germline V gene has CDR1 MGHDK and CDR2 SYGVNS. With 8 bases removed from V and 2 bases from J, the gap between germline ends came to 10 bases. DNA for the CDR3: TGTGCCAGCGAACAGGGAACCTATAATTCACCCCTCCACTTT. Protein: CASEQGTYNSPLHF.

Remarks on this clone: Germline and junction disagree at one end, which may indicate a read error. The V and J genes are TRBV28 and TRBJ1-1, with D maybe TRBD1 (5 bases). This CDR3 is built from 15 residues. Germline V gives CDR1 MDHEN, CDR2 SYDVKM. The DNA for the CDR3 is TGTGCCAGCAGTATGGCAGGGAAAGTGAATACTGAAGCTTTCTTT. It is translated as CASSMAGKVNTEAFF.

The genes are TRBV4-1 and TRBJ1-1, with 7 bases matching TRBD1. CDR1 and CDR2 from the germline V gene are MGHRA and YSYEKL. The V and J ends lost 0 bases and 0 bases, in that order; junction bases with no gene match: 7. The CDR3 loop spans 17 amino acids. CDR3 nucleotide sequence: TGCGCCAGCAGCCAAGACAGGGGGAGGAGAATGAACACTGAAGCTTTCTTT. Protein: CASSQDRGRRMNTEAFF.

This clone was observed a few times. This CDR3 is CASSQDLVSGANVLTF. CDR3 in DNA: TGCGCCAGCAGCCAAGATCTAGTCTCTGGGGCCAACGTCCTGACTTTC. This chain connects TRBV4-3 to TRBJ2-6; D remains unclear. The CDR3 totals 16 residues. Germline loops: CDR1 LGHNA, CDR2 YSLEER. V lost 0 bases and J 0 bases, leaving 6 bases between the germline ends.

The rearrangement joins TRBV2 to TRBJ2-2; 11 bases match TRBD2. Germline assignment: CDR1 SNHLY and CDR2 FYNNEI. The CDR3 covers 15 residues. The trim removed 3 bases at V and 5 bases at J, leaving 2 bases unmatched. CDR3 sequence reads: CASSELAGGTGELFF. CDR3 nucleotide sequence: TGTGCCAGCAGTGAGCTAGCGGGGGGAACCGGGGAGCTGTTTTTT. Filled out from reference TRBV2 and TRBJ2-2, the complete variable domain reads EPEVTQTPSHQVTQMGQEVILRCVPISNHLYFYWYRQILGQKVEFLVSFYNNEISEKSEIFDDQFSVERPDGSNFTLKIRSTKLEDSAMYFCASSELAGGTGELFFGEGSRLTVL.

The chain couples TRBV4-3 to TRBJ1-3; 8 nucleotides match TRBD1. V shed 1 base and J 2 bases; nucleotides not matched to a gene: 7. CDR1 and CDR2 from the germline V gene are LGHNA and YSLEER. The CDR3 loop spans 17 amino acids. This CDR3 is CASSQGRTGRAGNTIYF. The CDR3 DNA reads as TGCGCCAGCAGCCAAGGTCGGACAGGGCGGGCTGGAAACACCATATATTTT.